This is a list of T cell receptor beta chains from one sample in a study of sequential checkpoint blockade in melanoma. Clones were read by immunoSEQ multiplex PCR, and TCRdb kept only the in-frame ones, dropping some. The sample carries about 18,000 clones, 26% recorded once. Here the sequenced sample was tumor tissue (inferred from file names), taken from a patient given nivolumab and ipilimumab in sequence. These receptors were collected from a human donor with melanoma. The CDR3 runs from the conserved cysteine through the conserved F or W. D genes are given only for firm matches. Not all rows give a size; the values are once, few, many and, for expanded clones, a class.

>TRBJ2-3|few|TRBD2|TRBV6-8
CASSRSRSGSDTQYF
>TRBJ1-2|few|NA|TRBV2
CALEEGGYGYTF
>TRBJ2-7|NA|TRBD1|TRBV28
CASSPGTGGYEQYF
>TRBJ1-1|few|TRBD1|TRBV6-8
CASSYYGTGMNTEAFF
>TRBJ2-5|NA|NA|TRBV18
CASSPGGGETQYF
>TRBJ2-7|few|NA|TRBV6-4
CAISENGEQYF
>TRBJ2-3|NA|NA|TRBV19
CASSIAAGWTDTQYF
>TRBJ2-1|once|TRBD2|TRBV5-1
CASSSGLAGGPSYNEQFF
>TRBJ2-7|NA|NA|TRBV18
CASSPLGDPYEQYF
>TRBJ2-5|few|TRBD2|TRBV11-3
CASSQGLAGGQETQYF
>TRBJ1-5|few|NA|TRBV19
CASKWVGDAQPQHF
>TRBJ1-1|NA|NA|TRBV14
CASSQEVSITGEAFF
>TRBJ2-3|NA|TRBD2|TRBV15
CATSRDSGVFTDTQYF
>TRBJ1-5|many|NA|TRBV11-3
CASSLRFSDQPQHF
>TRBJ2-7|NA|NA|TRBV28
CASSPRPAYEQYF
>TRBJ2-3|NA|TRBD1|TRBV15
CATYRQGTLDTQYF
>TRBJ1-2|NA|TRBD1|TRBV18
CASSQEGAVYGYTF
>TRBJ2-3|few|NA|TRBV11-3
CASSQGGGRDLDTQYF
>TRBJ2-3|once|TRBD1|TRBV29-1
CSVEGTGKSPDTQYF
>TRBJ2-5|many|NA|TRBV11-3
CASSTTGSPQETQYF
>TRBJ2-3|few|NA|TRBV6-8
CASSASPRLGPDTQYF
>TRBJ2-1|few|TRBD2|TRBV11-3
CASSLVSGGANNEQFF
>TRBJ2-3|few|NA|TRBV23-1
CASSLGTSNTDTQYF
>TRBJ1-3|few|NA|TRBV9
CASSETGIGNTIYF
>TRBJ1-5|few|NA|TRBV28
CASSLRQGKETNQPQHF
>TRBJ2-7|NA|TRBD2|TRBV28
CASSFPLTSGSLYEQYF
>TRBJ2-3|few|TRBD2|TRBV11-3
CASSGLAGRDTQYF
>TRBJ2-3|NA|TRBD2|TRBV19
CASSPLAGGLTDTQYF
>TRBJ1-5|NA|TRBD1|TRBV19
CASSPDRGGQPQHF
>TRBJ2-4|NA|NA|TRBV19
CASSHRPTGVVKNIQYF
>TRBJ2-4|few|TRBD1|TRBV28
CATGGDRGINIQYF
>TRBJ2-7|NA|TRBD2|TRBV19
CASSTLGGKNYEQYF
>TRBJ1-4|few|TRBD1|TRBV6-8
CASSDPGQGKEKLFF
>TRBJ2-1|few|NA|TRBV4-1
CASSSPTESSYNEQFF
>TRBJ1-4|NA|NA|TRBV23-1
CASSSGNNEKLFF
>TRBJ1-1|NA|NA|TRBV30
CAWSVGTEAFF
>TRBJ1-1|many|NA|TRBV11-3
CASSLEGLNTEAFF
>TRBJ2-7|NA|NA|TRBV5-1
CASSLYTGTDKPSTYEQYF
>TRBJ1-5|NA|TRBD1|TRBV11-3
CASSTGQGRNQPQHF